This T cell receptor (beta chain) was observed in a study of T cell responses to AZD1222 COVID-19 vaccine. The repertoire was sequenced with immunoSEQ multiplex PCR; TCRdb's copy has only in-frame clones and lacks some. Here the sample spans under 120,000 clones, about 93% being singletons. On this clone: Its target is unknown.

The V end lost 9 bases, the J end lost 5 bases, and 16 bases lay between the germline ends. The CDR3 extends over 13 amino acids. Germline CDR1 and CDR2: ENHRY and SYGVKD. Overall study results and limits: With dominance at 160-218 and 743-854, vaccine-associated CD4 TCRs spanned spike. The donor cohort was predominantly white British with a female majority, and clonal diversity may have been underestimated.

The gene calls are TRBV10-3 and TRBJ1-1, with D possibly matching TRBD1 (5 bases). This TCR derives from an adult in good health. Source: peripheral blood, taken on day 0 of AZD1222 vaccination. The CDR3 DNA follows: TGTGCCATTAACCCGGGACTTGAGACTGAAGCTTTCTTT. Its protein is CAINPGLETEAFF.